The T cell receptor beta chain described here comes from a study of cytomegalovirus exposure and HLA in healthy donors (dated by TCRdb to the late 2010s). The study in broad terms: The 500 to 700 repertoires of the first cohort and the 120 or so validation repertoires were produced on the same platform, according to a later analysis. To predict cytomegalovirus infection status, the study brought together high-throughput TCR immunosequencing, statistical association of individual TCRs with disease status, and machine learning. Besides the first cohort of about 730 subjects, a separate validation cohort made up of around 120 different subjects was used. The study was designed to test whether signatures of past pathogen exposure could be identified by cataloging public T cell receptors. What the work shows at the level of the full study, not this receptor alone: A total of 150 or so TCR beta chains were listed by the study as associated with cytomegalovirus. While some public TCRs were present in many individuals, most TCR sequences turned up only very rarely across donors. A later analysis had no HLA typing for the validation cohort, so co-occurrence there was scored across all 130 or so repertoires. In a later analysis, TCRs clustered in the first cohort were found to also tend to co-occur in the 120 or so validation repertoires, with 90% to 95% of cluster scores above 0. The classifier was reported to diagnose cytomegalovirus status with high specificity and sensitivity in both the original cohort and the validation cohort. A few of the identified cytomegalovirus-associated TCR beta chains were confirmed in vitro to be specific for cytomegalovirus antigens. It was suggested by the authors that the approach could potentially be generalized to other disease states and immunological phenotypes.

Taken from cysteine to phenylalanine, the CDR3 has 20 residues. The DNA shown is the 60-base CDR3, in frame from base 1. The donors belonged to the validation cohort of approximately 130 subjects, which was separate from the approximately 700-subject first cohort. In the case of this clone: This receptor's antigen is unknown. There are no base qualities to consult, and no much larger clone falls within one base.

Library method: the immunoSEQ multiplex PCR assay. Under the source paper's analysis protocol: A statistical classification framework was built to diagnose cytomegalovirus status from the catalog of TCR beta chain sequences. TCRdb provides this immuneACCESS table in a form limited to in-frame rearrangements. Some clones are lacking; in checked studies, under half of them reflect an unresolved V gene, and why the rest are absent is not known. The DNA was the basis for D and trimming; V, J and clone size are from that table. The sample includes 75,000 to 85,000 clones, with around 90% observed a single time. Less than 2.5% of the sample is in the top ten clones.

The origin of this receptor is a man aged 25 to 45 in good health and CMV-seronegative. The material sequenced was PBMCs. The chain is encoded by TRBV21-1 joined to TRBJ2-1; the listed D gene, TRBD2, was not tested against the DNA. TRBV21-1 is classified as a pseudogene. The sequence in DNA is TGTGCCAGCAGCCCCCGTCCACTTGGAGGGGGAGCGGGGGGCTCCAATGAGCAGTTCTTC. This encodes CASSPRPLGGGAGGSNEQFF.